This TCR beta chain was identified during a study of technical replicates of blood from several donors. TCRdb's copy holds only in-frame clones and misses some; the assay was immunoSEQ multiplex PCR. The sample consists of 75,000 to 90,000 clones, 85% to 95% of them appearing once. The CDR3 sequence is 14 residues long. Per germline, CDR1 WNHNN and CDR2 SYGVQD (reference sequence). Trimming cost V 6 bases and J 1 base, with 11 bases left between them. This chain links TRBV10-1 with TRBJ2-3; D ambiguous. The sample taken for sequencing was T cells isolated from PBMCs. The clonotype was recovered from a human donor in good health. CDR3 protein: CASSAVRGTDTQYF. For the CDR3, the DNA is TGCGCCAGCAGCGCCGTCCGGGGCACAGATACGCAGTATTTT.